Listed here is a single T cell receptor (beta chain). The sample comes from a study of shared clonotypes between healthy human individuals. Germline CDR1 reads MDHEN; CDR2 reads SYDVKM. The J segment lost 1 base and the V segment lost 10 bases, leaving 16 bases of the junction unmatched. The CDR3 extends over 17 amino acids. The protocol was immunoSEQ multiplex PCR, while the TCRdb copy is restricted to in-frame clones and leaves out a portion. Of roughly 760,000 clones detected, approximately 79% appear once; the ten largest clones hold about 1.8%. Donors had no recently reported acute infections or vaccinations and were HIV-negative.

This receptor was identified in a woman aged 25 to 39 in good health. The rearrangement links TRBV28 to TRBJ1-5; 7 bases agree with TRBD1. Sequencing input: memory CD4+ T cells sorted from blood. Subset given: CD45RA-negative fraction. The CDR3 DNA reads as TGTGCCACTCGGGACAGAAATACCCAGTGGAGCAATCAGCCCCAGCATTTT. Encoded protein: CATRDRNTQWSNQPQHF.